The clone carrying this TCR beta chain came up a few times. The germline V and J ends were trimmed by 5 bases and 3 bases, with 14 bases remaining between them. CDR1 SGHRS and CDR2 YFSETQ come from the germline V gene. This CDR3 is built from 15 residues. The sample belongs to a study of blood T cell repertoires in COVID-19. Study-wide context: The United States, Italy and Spain supplied acute and convalescent COVID-19 samples.

The repertoire was sequenced with immunoSEQ multiplex PCR; TCRdb's copy has only in-frame clones and lacks some. The table lists around 110,000 clones, 80% to 85% of them singletons. This receptor was taken from a man aged 65 to 85 with acute or convalescent COVID-19. The chain is built from TRBV5-1 and TRBJ1-4; weak D call: TRBD1 (6 bases). Material for sequencing was peripheral blood. For the CDR3, the DNA is TGCGCCAGCAGGATCCAGACAGGACCTAATGAAAAACTGTTTTTT. Protein: CASRIQTGPNEKLFF.